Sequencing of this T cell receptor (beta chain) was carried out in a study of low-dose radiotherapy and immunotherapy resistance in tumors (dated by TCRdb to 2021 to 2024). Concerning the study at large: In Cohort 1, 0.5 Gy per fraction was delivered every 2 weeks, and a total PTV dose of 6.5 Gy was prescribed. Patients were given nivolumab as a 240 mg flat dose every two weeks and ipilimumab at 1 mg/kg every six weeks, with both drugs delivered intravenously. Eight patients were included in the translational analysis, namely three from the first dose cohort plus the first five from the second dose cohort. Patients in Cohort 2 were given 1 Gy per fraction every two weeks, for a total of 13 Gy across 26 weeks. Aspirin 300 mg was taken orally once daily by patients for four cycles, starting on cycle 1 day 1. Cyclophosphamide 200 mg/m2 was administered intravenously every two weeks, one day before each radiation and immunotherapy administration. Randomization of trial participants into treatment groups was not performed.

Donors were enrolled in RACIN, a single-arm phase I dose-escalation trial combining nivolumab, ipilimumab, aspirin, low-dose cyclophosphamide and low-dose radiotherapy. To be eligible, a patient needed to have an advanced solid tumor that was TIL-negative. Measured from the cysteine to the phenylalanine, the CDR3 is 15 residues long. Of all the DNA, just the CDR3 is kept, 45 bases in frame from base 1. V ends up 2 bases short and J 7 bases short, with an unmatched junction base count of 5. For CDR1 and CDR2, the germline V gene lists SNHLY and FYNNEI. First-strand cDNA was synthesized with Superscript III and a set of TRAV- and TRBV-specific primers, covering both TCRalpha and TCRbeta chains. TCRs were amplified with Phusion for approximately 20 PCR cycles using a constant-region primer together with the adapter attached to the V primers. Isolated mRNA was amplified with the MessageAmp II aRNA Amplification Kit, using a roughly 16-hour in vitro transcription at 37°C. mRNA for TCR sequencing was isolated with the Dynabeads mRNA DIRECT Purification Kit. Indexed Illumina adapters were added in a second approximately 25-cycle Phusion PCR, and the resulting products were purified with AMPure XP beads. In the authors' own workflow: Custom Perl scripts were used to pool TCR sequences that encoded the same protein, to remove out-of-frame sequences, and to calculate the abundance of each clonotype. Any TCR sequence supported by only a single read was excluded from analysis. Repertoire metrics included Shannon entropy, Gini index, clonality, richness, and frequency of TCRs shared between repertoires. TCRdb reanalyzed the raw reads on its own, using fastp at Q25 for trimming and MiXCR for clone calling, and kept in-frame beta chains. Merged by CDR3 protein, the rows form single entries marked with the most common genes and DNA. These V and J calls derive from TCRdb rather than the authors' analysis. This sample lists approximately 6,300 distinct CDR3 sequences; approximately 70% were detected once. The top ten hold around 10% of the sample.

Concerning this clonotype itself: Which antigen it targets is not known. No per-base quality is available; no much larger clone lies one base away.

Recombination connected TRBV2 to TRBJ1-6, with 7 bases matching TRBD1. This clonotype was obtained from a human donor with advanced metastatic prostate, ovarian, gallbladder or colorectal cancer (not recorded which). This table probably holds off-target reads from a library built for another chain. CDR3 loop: CASSERGTANSPLHF. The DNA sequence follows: TGTGCCAGCAGTGAAAGGGGGACAGCCAATTCACCCCTCCACTTT.